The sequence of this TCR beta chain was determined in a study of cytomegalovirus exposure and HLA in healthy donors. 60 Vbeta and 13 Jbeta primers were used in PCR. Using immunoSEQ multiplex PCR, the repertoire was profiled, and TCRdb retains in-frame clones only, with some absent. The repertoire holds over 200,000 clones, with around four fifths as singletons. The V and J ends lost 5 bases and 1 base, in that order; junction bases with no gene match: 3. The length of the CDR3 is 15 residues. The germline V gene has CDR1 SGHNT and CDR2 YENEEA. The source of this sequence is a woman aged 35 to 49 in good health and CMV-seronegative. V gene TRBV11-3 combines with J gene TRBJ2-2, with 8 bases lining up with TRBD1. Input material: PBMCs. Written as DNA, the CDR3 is TGTGCCAGCAGCCCCGGGACAGGGAACACCGGGGAGCTGTTTTTT. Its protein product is CASSPGTGNTGELFF. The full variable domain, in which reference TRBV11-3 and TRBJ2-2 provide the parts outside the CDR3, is EAGVVQSPRYKIIEKKQPVAFWCNPISGHNTLYWYLQNLGQGPELLIRYENEEAVDDSQLPKDRFSAERLKGVDSTLKIQPAELGDSAVYLCASSPGTGNTGELFFGEGSRLTVL.